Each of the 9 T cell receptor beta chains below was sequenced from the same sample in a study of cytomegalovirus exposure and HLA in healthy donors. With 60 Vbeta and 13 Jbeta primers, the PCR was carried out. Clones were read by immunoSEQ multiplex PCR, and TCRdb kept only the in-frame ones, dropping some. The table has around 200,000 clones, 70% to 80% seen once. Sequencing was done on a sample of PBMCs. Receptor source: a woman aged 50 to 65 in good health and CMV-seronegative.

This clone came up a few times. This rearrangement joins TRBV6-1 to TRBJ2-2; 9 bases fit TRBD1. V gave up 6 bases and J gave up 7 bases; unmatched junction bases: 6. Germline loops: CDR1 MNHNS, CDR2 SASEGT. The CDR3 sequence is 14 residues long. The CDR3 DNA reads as TGTGCCAGCAGCCCCGGGACAGGGTTCGGGGAGCTGTTTTTT. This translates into CASSPGTGFGELFF.

CDR3 in amino acids: CASSRRDRGLGGTQYF. The CDR3 region has the DNA TGTGCCAGCAGCCGACGGGACAGGGGTCTTGGAGGTACGCAGTATTTT. J is TRBJ2-3 and V is TRBV27; 10 nucleotides agree with TRBD1. The CDR3 length is 16 residues. Germline trimming cut 6 bases from V and 8 bases from J; bases unmatched to any gene: 14. Germline lookup yields CDR1 MNHEY and CDR2 SMNVEV (reference sequence).

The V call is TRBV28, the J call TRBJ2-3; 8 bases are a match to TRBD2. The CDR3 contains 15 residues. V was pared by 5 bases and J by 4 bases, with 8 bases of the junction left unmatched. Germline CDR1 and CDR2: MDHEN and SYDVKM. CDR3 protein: CASSVIAGSSDTQYF. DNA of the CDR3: TGTGCCAGCAGTGTTATAGCGGGGTCCTCAGATACGCAGTATTTT.

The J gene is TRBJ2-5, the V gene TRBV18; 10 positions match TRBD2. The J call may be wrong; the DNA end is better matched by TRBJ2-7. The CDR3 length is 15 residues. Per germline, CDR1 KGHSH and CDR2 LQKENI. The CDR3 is CASSPGTSVDYEQYF. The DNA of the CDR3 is TGTGCCAGCTCACCCGGGACTAGCGTAGACTACGAGCAGTACTTC.

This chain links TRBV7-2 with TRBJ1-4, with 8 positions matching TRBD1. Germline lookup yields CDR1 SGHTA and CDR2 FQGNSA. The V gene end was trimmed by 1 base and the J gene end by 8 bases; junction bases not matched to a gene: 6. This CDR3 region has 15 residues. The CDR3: CASSLGGTGNEKLFF. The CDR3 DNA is TGTGCCAGCAGCTTAGGGGGGACAGGAAACGAAAAACTGTTTTTT.

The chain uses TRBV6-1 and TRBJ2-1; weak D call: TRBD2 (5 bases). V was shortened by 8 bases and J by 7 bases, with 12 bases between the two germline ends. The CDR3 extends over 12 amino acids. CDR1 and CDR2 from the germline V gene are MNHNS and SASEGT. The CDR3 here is CASGLVGNEQFF. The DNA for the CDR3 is TGTGCCAGCGGACTGGTCGGGAATGAGCAGTTCTTC.

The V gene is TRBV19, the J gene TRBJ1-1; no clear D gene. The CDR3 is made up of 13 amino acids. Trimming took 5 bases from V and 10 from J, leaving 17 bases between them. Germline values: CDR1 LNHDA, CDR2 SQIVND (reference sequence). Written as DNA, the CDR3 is TGTGCCAGTAGTCCCCGGGGAGATGGAAGAGCTTTCTTT. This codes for CASSPRGDGRAFF.

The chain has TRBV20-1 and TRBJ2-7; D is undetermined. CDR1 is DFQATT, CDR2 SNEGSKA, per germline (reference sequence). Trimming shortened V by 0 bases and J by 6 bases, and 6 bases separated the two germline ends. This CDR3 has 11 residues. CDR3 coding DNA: TGCAGTGCTAGAGACACTTTCGAGCAGTACTTC. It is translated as CSARDTFEQYF.

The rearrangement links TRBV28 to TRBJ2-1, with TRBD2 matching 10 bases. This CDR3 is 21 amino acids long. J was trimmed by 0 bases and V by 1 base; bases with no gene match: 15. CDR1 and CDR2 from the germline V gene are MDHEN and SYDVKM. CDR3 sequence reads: CASSLFLAGVLPSRSYNEQFF. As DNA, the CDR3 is TGTGCCAGCAGTTTATTCCTAGCGGGGGTACTACCGAGCCGCTCCTACAATGAGCAGTTCTTC.